The 4 T cell receptor beta chains presented below share a single source sample, sequenced in a study of cytomegalovirus exposure and HLA in healthy donors. Amplification used 60 Vbeta primers and 13 Jbeta primers. TCRdb keeps only in-frame clones here, not all; method: immunoSEQ multiplex PCR. The sample yields over 90,000 clones, around 82% seen once. Sequencing input: PBMCs. The origin of the receptors is a man aged 35-49 years in good health and CMV-seropositive.

The chain employs TRBV2 and TRBJ1-1, with 9 bases lining up with TRBD1. The germline gives CDR1 SNHLY, CDR2 FYNNEI. The V segment lost 8 bases and the J segment 1 base; nucleotides outside the gene matches: 5. This CDR3 is built from 14 residues. This CDR3 reads CASGDREKNTEAFF. The CDR3 nucleotides read TGTGCCAGCGGGGACAGGGAGAAGAACACTGAAGCTTTCTTT. Looking up the rest from reference TRBV2 and TRBJ1-1 gives the full variable domain: EPEVTQTPSHQVTQMGQEVILRCVPISNHLYFYWYRQILGQKVEFLVSFYNNEISEKSEIFDDQFSVERPDGSNFTLKIRSTKLEDSAMYFCASGDREKNTEAFFGQGTRLTVV.

J is TRBJ2-3 and V is TRBV13; TRBD2 agrees at 10 bases. The CDR3 is made up of 17 amino acids. The V segment lost 5 bases and the J segment 2 bases; nucleotides outside the gene matches: 10. Germline V CDR1 and CDR2: PRHDT, FYEKMQ (reference sequence). CDR3 coding DNA: TGTGCCAGCAGCATCAGATTACTAGCGGGGTACACAGATACGCAGTATTTT. Translation: CASSIRLLAGYTDTQYF.

The chain links TRBV2 to TRBJ1-5; D remains unclear. Germline loops: CDR1 SNHLY, CDR2 FYNNEI. Trimming removed 1 base from V and 6 bases from J, with 10 bases in between. There are 14 residues in the CDR3. CDR3: CASSEGAESQPQHF. The CDR3, as DNA: TGTGCCAGCAGTGAAGGGGCAGAATCTCAGCCCCAGCATTTT. Variable domain in full (rest from reference TRBV2 and TRBJ1-5): EPEVTQTPSHQVTQMGQEVILRCVPISNHLYFYWYRQILGQKVEFLVSFYNNEISEKSEIFDDQFSVERPDGSNFTLKIRSTKLEDSAMYFCASSEGAESQPQHFGDGTRLSIL.

The chain recombines TRBV15 with TRBJ1-2; TRBD1 is a possible D gene (6 bases). Germline values: CDR1 LNHNV, CDR2 YYDKDF (reference sequence). The CDR3 length is 15 residues. The V gene lost 0 bases and the J gene lost 6 bases, with 14 bases spanning the gap. The CDR3 DNA reads TGTGCCACCAGCAGAGATTTAGCAGGGGCTAATGGCTACACCTTC. This codes for CATSRDLAGANGYTF.